A single sample is the source of the 11 T cell receptor beta chains below, sequenced in a study of blood T cells in healthy people across ages. The use of a sample-barcoded 5' primer and a J-beta primer mix characterized a second PCR of roughly 7 to 11 cycles. TCRdb re-analysed the 5' RACE reads in MiXCR, keeping a single row per CDR3 protein. This table holds around 900,000 distinct CDR3 sequences, about 53% found once. The source material was blood. The receptors shown here come from an older woman in good health.

J is TRBJ1-2 and V is TRBV27; no clear D. V lost 5 bases and J 3 bases, leaving 10 bases between the germline ends. This CDR3 is 13 amino acids long. Germline values: CDR1 MNHEY, CDR2 SMNVEV (reference sequence). CDR3 in amino acids: CASSQSRDYGYTF. The CDR3 DNA follows: TGTGCCAGCAGTCAGTCGAGGGACTATGGCTACACCTTC.

The CDR3 reads CASTRRGYSYEQYF. CDR3 nucleotides: TGTGCCAGCACCCGACGGGGGTATTCCTACGAGCAGTACTTC. This rearrangement joins TRBV28 to TRBJ2-7, with TRBD2 as a possible D gene (6 bases). Trimming shortened V by 7 bases and J by 1 base, and 14 bases separated the two germline ends. The V gene's germline CDR1 is MDHEN and CDR2 SYDVKM. This CDR3 region has 14 residues.

The chain has TRBV7-7 and TRBJ2-5; 10 nucleotides align to TRBD2. Per the germline V gene, CDR1 is SSHAT and CDR2 is FNYEAQ (reference sequence). The length of the CDR3 is 14 residues. J gave up 5 bases and V 4 bases, and 4 bases lay outside the gene matches. CDR3 loop: CASSSSGSRETQYF. The CDR3 bases are TGTGCCAGCAGCTCTAGCGGGAGTCGGGAGACCCAGTACTTC.

This sequence joins TRBV20-1 and TRBJ2-3; possibly TRBD2 for D (5 bases). The CDR3 is made up of 16 amino acids. The germline V gene encodes CDR1 DFQATT and CDR2 SNEGSKA (reference sequence). Trimming took 3 bases from V and 5 from J, leaving 21 bases between them. CDR3 DNA: TGCAGTGCTAGTGGGCCTCTTCCGAGCGGTGGAGATACGCAGTATTTT. This encodes CSASGPLPSGGDTQYF.

Regarding this clonotype: A read error is likely, as this CDR3 ends without the conserved phenylalanine or tryptophan. The V and J genes are TRBV12-3 or TRBV12-4 and TRBJ1-2, with D unclear. The CDR3 covers 10 residues. The V and J ends lost 6 bases and 8 bases respectively, with 7 bases between them. CDR3 DNA: TGTGCCAGCAGAAAGGAAGGCTACACCTTA. It yields the protein CASRKEGYTL.

This chain joins TRBV18 and TRBJ2-5, with a weak D call TRBD1 (5 bases). Per the germline V gene, CDR1 is KGHSH and CDR2 is LQKENI. V was cut by 4 bases and J by 4 bases, with 10 bases left in between. The CDR3 consists of 13 residues. CDR3 in DNA: TGTGCCAGCTCACAGCCAAGGGGAGAGACCCAGTACTTC. Encoded protein: CASSQPRGETQYF.

This rearrangement joins TRBV4-1 to TRBJ2-1; D not certain. V was shortened by 4 bases and J by 0 bases, with 13 bases between the two germline ends. CDR1 and CDR2 (germline): MGHRA, YSYEKL. The CDR3 loop spans 16 amino acids. This CDR3 is CASSPVVRSSYNEQFF. CDR3 coding DNA: TGCGCCAGCAGCCCCGTGGTAAGGAGCTCCTACAATGAGCAGTTCTTC.

The chain recombines TRBV28 with TRBJ2-7; D possibly corresponds to TRBD2 (6 bases). The V gene's germline CDR1 is MDHEN and CDR2 SYDVKM. The CDR3 is made up of 16 amino acids. The ends were cut back, 6 bases at V and 12 bases at J, with 30 bases in the middle. CDR3 in amino acids: CASRTYRDSRPQGRYF. CDR3 sequence (DNA): TGTGCCAGCAGAACATATCGGGACTCCCGTCCACAAGGGAGGTACTTC.

The rearrangement joins TRBV29-1 to TRBJ2-4; TRBD2 matches at 12 bases. Germline V lookup: CDR1 SQVTM, CDR2 ANQGSEA. Losses at the gene ends were 4 bases for V and 0 bases for J; bases not matched to a gene: 7. The length of the CDR3 is 17 residues. The CDR3: CSVAPSGGGIAKNIQYF. CDR3 sequence (DNA): TGCAGCGTTGCTCCTAGCGGGGGGGGTATAGCCAAAAACATTCAGTACTTC.

This clonotype was observed once. The CDR3 bases are TGCAGTGCTAGAGACGGACAGCGGTACAATGAGCAGTTCTTC. This encodes CSARDGQRYNEQFF. The chain recombines TRBV20-1 with TRBJ2-1; D is possibly TRBD1 (6 bases). The V gene lost 0 bases and the J gene lost 4 bases, with 10 bases spanning the gap. Germline V lookup: CDR1 DFQATT, CDR2 SNEGSKA (reference sequence). The CDR3 extends over 14 amino acids.

The chain carries TRBV6-1 and TRBJ2-3; D possibly matches TRBD1 or TRBD2 (5 bases each). Trimming removed 3 bases at V and 0 bases at J, with 10 bases between. The CDR3 is 15 residues long. CDR1 is MNHNS, CDR2 SASEGT, per germline. The chain's CDR3 is CASSEGTSSTDTQYF. The CDR3 region has the DNA TGTGCCAGCAGTGAGGGGACGTCTAGCACAGATACGCAGTATTTT.